A single sample gave rise to the 2 T cell receptor beta chains below, sequenced in a study of T cells in localized non-small cell lung cancer. Using immunoSEQ multiplex PCR, the repertoire was profiled, and TCRdb retains in-frame clones only, with some absent. The table includes around 2,600 clones, around 40% detected once. The input for sequencing was lung tumor tissue, taken before any cancer treatment. The origin of the receptors is a woman aged 40-69 years with stage II squamous cell lung carcinoma.

The V call is TRBV19, the J call TRBJ1-2, with TRBD1 as a possible D gene (5 bases). The CDR3 has 15 amino acids. V lost 3 bases and J lost 0, with 11 bases in between. Germline values: CDR1 LNHDA, CDR2 SQIVND (reference sequence). The CDR3 region is CASSIGHQTNYGYTF. As DNA, the CDR3 is TGTGCCAGTAGTATCGGACATCAGACTAACTATGGCTACACCTTC.

V usage is TRBV28 and J usage is TRBJ2-7; a possible D gene is TRBD2 (6 bases). Germline V gene lookup returns CDR1 MDHEN and CDR2 SYDVKM. The CDR3 contains 14 residues. The DNA for the CDR3 is TGTGCAAGCCGCGGGGCCGAGAGGAACTACGAGCAGTACTTC. This encodes CASRGAERNYEQYF.